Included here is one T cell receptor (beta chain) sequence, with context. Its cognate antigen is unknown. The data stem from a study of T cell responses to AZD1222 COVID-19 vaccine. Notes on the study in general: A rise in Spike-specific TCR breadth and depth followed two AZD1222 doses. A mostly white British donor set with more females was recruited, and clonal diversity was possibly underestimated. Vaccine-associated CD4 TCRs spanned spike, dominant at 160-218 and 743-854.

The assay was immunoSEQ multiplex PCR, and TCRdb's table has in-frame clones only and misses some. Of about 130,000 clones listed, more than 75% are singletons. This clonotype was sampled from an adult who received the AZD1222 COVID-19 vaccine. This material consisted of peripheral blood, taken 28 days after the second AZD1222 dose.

The CDR3 DNA is TGTGCCAGCAGTACGCCACTGCCAAACACCATATATTTT. As protein: CASSTPLPNTIYF. The J gene is TRBJ1-3, the V gene TRBV28; no firm D call. With 5 bases removed from V and 6 bases from J, the gap between germline ends came to 11 bases. The germline gives CDR1 MDHEN, CDR2 SYDVKM. The CDR3 has 13 amino acids.